The T cell receptor (beta chain) under discussion was sequenced for a study of regulatory T cells in long-lasting Graves disease. Overall study: The definition of persistent Graves' disease was over 5 years of antithyroid drugs with positive TSH receptor antibodies.

CDR3-region Arm-PCR and iRepertoire HTBI primers produced the TCR beta libraries. Original handling: Sequenced samples collectively carried roughly 60 TRBV and some 15 TRBJ segments. TCRdb re-analysed the multiplex PCR reads in MiXCR, keeping a single row per CDR3 protein. TCRdb, not the original authors, processed these V and J calls. The sample holds fewer than 600,000 distinct CDR3 sequences, about 20% seen once. Time point reported: persistent/refractory GD, antithyroid drugs over 5 years with positive TRAb. Researchers made the TCR library from RNA that was extracted from PBMCs. In this sample, this clonotype turned up many times. This specimen consisted of peripheral blood mononuclear cells (PBMCs), obtained when the disease was refractory, from a patient treated with antithyroid drugs. The receptor comes from a female donor with Graves disease.

Here the CDR3 DNA reads TGTGCCTCCCGGGACGAGGGGAGAACAACTAATGAAAAACTGTTTTTT. This encodes CASRDEGRTTNEKLFF. The chain is built from TRBV6-1 and TRBJ1-4, with D possibly TRBD1 on 5 matching bases. The CDR3 has 16 amino acids. Trimming removed 11 bases at V and 0 bases at J, with 19 bases between. The germline V gene has CDR1 MNHNS and CDR2 SASEGT.